The next 8 T cell receptor beta chains were all read from a single sample in a study of neurological immune-mediated disorders. TCRdb passed the 5' RACE reads through MiXCR, listing each CDR3 protein once. Of approximately 23,000 distinct CDR3 sequences in the sample, around 14% are singletons; the top ten hold 5.5%. Time point here: technical triplicate 1. Sequenced material: CD4+ T cells from blood. The receptors derive from a female donor with HTLV-1-associated myelopathy (HAM/TSP).

This clonotype was found many times. The chain carries TRBV7-8 and TRBJ2-3; TRBD1 matches 10 bases. Germline CDR1 SGHVS, CDR2 FQNEAQ. The CDR3 sequence is 15 residues long. With V trimmed by 5 bases and J by 3 bases, 5 bases remained unmatched. CDR3 sequence (DNA): TGTGCCAGCAGCACTAGGACAGGGGGGACAGATACGCAGTATTTT. As protein: CASSTRTGGTDTQYF.

About this clonotype: It is unclear where the CDR3 begins or ends on the DNA, so no DNA is shown, and the CDR3 is as TCRdb lists it. The CDR3: CASSFYICSASPGSSYEQYF. The chain combines TRBV5-8 with TRBJ2-7; no check of the table's D call, TRBD2, against the DNA was made. The CDR3 spans 20 residues, counting both ends. Per germline, CDR1 SGHTS and CDR2 YDEGEE.

This clonotype appeared many times. Here the CDR3 DNA reads TGTGCCAGCGGGGTACAGGGCCTACCGGGGGCCACTGAAGCTTTCTTT. This codes for CASGVQGLPGATEAFF. The chain recombines TRBV7-2 with TRBJ1-1; D perhaps matches TRBD1 (6 bases). V gave up 8 bases and J gave up 4 bases, with 23 bases separating them. Germline V gives CDR1 SGHTA, CDR2 FQGNSA. CDR3 size: 16 residues.

This clonotype was counted ten times or more. V and J are TRBV6-2 or TRBV6-3 and TRBJ1-6, with D maybe TRBD1 (6 bases). The CDR3 loop spans 13 amino acids. V dropped 5 bases and J dropped 10 bases, with 12 bases sitting between them. Germline V CDR1 and CDR2: MNHEY, SVGEGT. The CDR3 sequence is CASSEQGRSPLHF. DNA of the CDR3: TGTGCCAGCAGTGAACAGGGTCGGTCACCCCTCCACTTT.

This clonotype was recorded a few times. The chain has TRBV5-4 and TRBJ2-5; maybe TRBD1 (8 bases). Germline V gene data show CDR1 as SGHNT and CDR2 as YYREEE (reference sequence). The CDR3 loop spans 14 amino acids. The ends were cut back, 4 bases at V and 5 bases at J, with 15 bases in the middle. CDR3 protein: CASSRGQGGETQYF. The CDR3 nucleotides read TGTGCCAGCAGCCGTGGACAGGGAGGGGAGACCCAGTACTTC.

This clonotype was counted many times. V gene TRBV6-1 combines with J gene TRBJ1-1; D is ambiguous. Germline assignment: CDR1 MNHNS and CDR2 SASEGT. The CDR3 is 14 amino acids. Trimming shortened V by 6 bases and J by 1 base, and 12 bases separated the two germline ends. CDR3: CASSVSGANTEAFF. For the CDR3, the DNA is TGTGCCAGCAGCGTTTCGGGCGCGAACACTGAAGCTTTCTTT.

In this sample, this clonotype turned up many times. This chain joins TRBV3-1 and TRBJ2-5, with 7 bases matching TRBD1. CDR1 is LGHDT, CDR2 YNNKEL, per germline (reference sequence). Germline trimming cut 4 bases from V and 5 bases from J; bases unmatched to any gene: 7. The CDR3 spans 14 residues. CDR3 in DNA: TGTGCCAGCAGCCCACAGACAGGGCAGGAGACCCAGTACTTC. Amino acid sequence: CASSPQTGQETQYF.

This clonotype showed up many times. The chain has TRBV5-1 and TRBJ1-5, with a tentative D call TRBD1 (6 bases). Germline V gene data show CDR1 as SGHRS and CDR2 as YFSETQ. The CDR3 covers 15 residues. Trimming cost V 1 base and J 2 bases, with 10 bases left between them. The CDR3 sequence is CASSLRGGGNQPQHF. The CDR3 DNA follows: TGCGCCAGCAGCTTGAGGGGGGGGGGCAATCAGCCCCAGCATTTT.